In its sample, the clone carrying this T cell receptor beta chain was seen once. Its antigen is unidentified. V lost 1 base to trimming and J lost 4 bases, with 13 bases between them. The germline CDR1 and CDR2 sequences are SEHNR and FQNEAQ (reference sequence). The CDR3 runs to 15 residues. This record comes from a study of blood T cells in healthy people across ages. Study-wide results and caveats: Significant beta diversity loss was already apparent by age roughly 40, declining roughly linearly. Without sorted subsets, naive and antigen-experienced compartments could not be conclusively compared.

PCR was performed a second time for about 7 to 11 cycles using a sample-barcoded 5' primer and a J-beta primer mix. TCRdb used MiXCR to reprocess the 5' RACE reads, holding one entry per CDR3 protein. The table shows 1.5 million to 2 million distinct CDR3 sequences, with about 49% occurring only once. The V call is TRBV7-9, the J call TRBJ2-5, with D perhaps given as TRBD1 or TRBD2 (5 bases each). The receptor comes from a woman between 35 and 50 years old in good health. Input material: blood. As DNA, the CDR3 is TGTGCCAGCAGCTTAGGGGGGTACGCGGGAGAGACCCAGTACTTC. Translated, it gives CASSLGGYAGETQYF.